Included here is one T cell receptor beta chain sequence, with context. The sample originates from a study of control samples from healthy donors and cancer patients. Sequencing used immunoSEQ multiplex PCR; TCRdb keeps in-frame clones, though not all of them. Among more than 95,000 clones, around 94% were seen once, and the ten largest hold 0.55% to 0.6%. V dropped 8 bases and J dropped 7 bases, with 12 bases sitting between them. The germline gives CDR1 WSHSY, CDR2 SAAADI. This CDR3 spans 12 amino acids. Sequencing used PBMCs. This TCR was recovered from a man at least 80 years old with head and neck cancer. This chain uses TRBV10-2 with TRBJ2-4; possibly TRBD1 for D (5 bases). The CDR3 region has the DNA TGCGCCAGCGCTCAGGGATCGAACATTCAGTACTTC. Residues: CASAQGSNIQYF.